The clone carrying this T cell receptor beta chain was picked up many times. Its antigen is unknown. The CDR3 totals 15 residues. 60 Vbeta and 13 Jbeta primers were used in PCR. Libraries were prepared by immunoSEQ multiplex PCR; TCRdb keeps only in-frame clonotypes and omits some of them. The sample yields roughly 150,000 clones, roughly 79% seen once. The record originates from a study of cytomegalovirus exposure and HLA in healthy donors. About the study: Of the donors genotyped, several hundred in all, 75% to 85% fell in the Caucasian-associated ancestry cluster. Overall study findings and caveats: Cytomegalovirus status, reportedly, was diagnosed with high specificity and sensitivity by the classifier. In a later analysis, around 18,000 TCR beta sequences were associated with HLA alleles at 0.05 false discovery rate.

The chain links TRBV21-1 to TRBJ1-1; the table's TRBD1 call for D was not verified on the DNA. TRBV21-1 is reported as a pseudogene. Sequenced input: PBMCs. This clonotype was obtained from a woman aged 40 to 50 in good health and CMV-seronegative. The CDR3 protein is CASSKLTDHCAEAFF. The CDR3 coding sequence is TGTGCCAGCAGCAAACTGACAGATCATTGCGCTGAAGCTTTCTTT.